This T cell receptor (beta chain) was observed in a study of T cell responses to AZD1222 COVID-19 vaccine. Second-dose groups at about 4 or about 12 weeks were pooled. Broader study findings: Baseline seropositivity characterized only a handful of AZD1222 recipients.

Some clones are missing from TCRdb's copy, which holds only in-frame ones; the method was immunoSEQ multiplex PCR. The sample consists of roughly 140,000 clones, around 90% of them appearing once. Notes on this clone: What it recognizes is unknown.

Germline V gives CDR1 SGHRS, CDR2 YFSETQ. Trimming removed 0 bases from V and 6 bases from J, with 22 bases in between. This CDR3 region has 17 residues. This sequence joins TRBV5-1 and TRBJ2-7; D may be TRBD2 (6 bases). The sequence was obtained from an adult who received the AZD1222 COVID-19 vaccine. The material sequenced was peripheral blood, taken 28 days after the second AZD1222 dose. The CDR3 loop reads CASSLEFAGSHSREQYF. The CDR3 nucleotides read TGCGCCAGCAGCTTGGAGTTCGCGGGAAGCCACTCGCGCGAGCAGTACTTC.